One and the same sample provided the 25 T cell receptor beta chains below, sequenced in a study of T cell responses to AZD1222 COVID-19 vaccine. Profiling relied on immunoSEQ multiplex PCR, and the TCRdb table lists in-frame clones only, not all of them. The sample yields some 150,000 clones, about 93% seen once. The sequencing here drew on peripheral blood, taken on day 0 of AZD1222 vaccination. Source of these receptors: an adult in good health.

V usage is TRBV5-5 and J usage is TRBJ2-1; 7 bases align to TRBD1. J gave up 10 bases and V 0 bases, and 4 bases lay outside the gene matches. The CDR3 loop spans 13 amino acids. Germline V CDR1 and CDR2: SGHKS, YYEKEE (reference sequence). The CDR3 sequence: CASSLDRGREQFF. The CDR3 DNA follows: TGTGCCAGCAGCTTGGACAGGGGAAGGGAGCAGTTCTTC.

The CDR3 DNA reads TGCGCCAGCAGCTTGGTTGCAGGGGAGGATGGCTACACCTTC. It translates to CASSLVAGEDGYTF. The rearrangement links TRBV5-1 to TRBJ1-2; tentative D call: TRBD1 (6 bases). V was shortened by 0 bases and J by 6 bases, with 12 bases between the two germline ends. This CDR3 spans 14 amino acids. In germline, CDR1 is SGHRS, CDR2 YFSETQ.

The CDR3 here is CASSFLGVREQYF. The CDR3 DNA sequence: TGTGCCAGCAGTTTCTTAGGGGTGAGGGAGCAGTACTTC. This chain uses TRBV28 with TRBJ2-7; the D gene is possibly TRBD1 (5 bases). Germline CDR1 and CDR2: MDHEN and SYDVKM. Between the trimmed V and J ends, which lost 3 bases and 7 bases, there was a span of 13 bases. The CDR3 extends over 13 amino acids.

The chain uses TRBV7-9 and TRBJ1-1, with D uncertain. Germline assignment: CDR1 SEHNR and CDR2 FQNEAQ (reference sequence). V was cut by 2 bases and J by 3 bases, with 16 bases left in between. The CDR3 has 16 amino acids. The CDR3 spells CASSLRPGGKDTEAFF. CDR3 DNA: TGTGCCAGCAGCTTAAGGCCCGGCGGAAAGGACACTGAAGCTTTCTTT.

The chain is built from TRBV5-1 and TRBJ1-3, with D perhaps matching TRBD1 (5 bases). Germline V gene data show CDR1 as SGHRS and CDR2 as YFSETQ. The CDR3 runs to 13 residues. Trimming shortened V by 4 bases and J by 4 bases, and 9 bases separated the two germline ends. Here the CDR3 reads CASSLNRGNTIYF. CDR3 sequence (DNA): TGCGCCAGCAGCCTTAACAGGGGAAACACCATATATTTT.

The genes are TRBV6-5 and TRBJ2-1; D might be TRBD1 (8 bases). Germline CDR1 is MNHEY and CDR2 is SVGAGI. The V end lost 6 bases, the J end lost 6 bases, and 12 bases lay between the germline ends. The CDR3 covers 13 residues. The CDR3 coding sequence is TGTGCCAGCAGAACAGGGGGGGGCAATGAGCAGTTCTTC. The encoded protein is CASRTGGGNEQFF.

This chain uses TRBV30 with TRBJ1-5; a possible D gene is TRBD1 (6 bases). The V gene lost 4 bases and the J gene lost 2 bases, with 12 bases spanning the gap. The CDR3 length is 14 residues. Germline loops: CDR1 GTSNPN, CDR2 SVGIG (reference sequence). The CDR3 sequence is CAWTTDSGNQPQHF. DNA of the CDR3: TGTGCCTGGACCACGGACAGTGGCAATCAGCCCCAGCATTTT. The variable domain in full, with the rest retrieved from reference TRBV30 and TRBJ1-5, is SQTIHQWPATLVQPVGSPLSLECTVEGTSNPNLYWYRQAAGRGLQLLFYSVGIGQISSEVPQNLSASRPQDRQFILSSKKLLLSDSGFYLCAWTTDSGNQPQHFGDGTRLSIL.

J is TRBJ2-3 and V is TRBV6-5, with 9 bases matching TRBD1. V dropped 6 bases and J dropped 3; count of bases not matched to a gene: 4. The CDR3 sequence is 14 residues long. In germline, CDR1 is MNHEY, CDR2 SVGAGI. The CDR3 sequence: CASRFDRGTDTQYF. In nucleotides, the CDR3 is TGTGCCAGCAGATTTGACAGGGGGACAGATACGCAGTATTTT.

The V gene is TRBV5-5, the J gene TRBJ2-5; 9 bases fit TRBD1. Germline-derived CDR1 and CDR2 are SGHKS and YYEKEE (reference sequence). This CDR3 comprises 15 residues. Trimming at V came to 0 bases and at J to 7 bases, leaving 7 bases not matched to a gene. For the CDR3, the DNA is TGTGCCAGCAGCTTGGAGGGGACAGGGAGGGGGACCCAGTACTTC. This codes for CASSLEGTGRGTQYF.

This clone has only one observation. This chain links TRBV27 with TRBJ1-2, with TRBD1 matching over 7 bases. V shed 1 base and J 0 bases; nucleotides not matched to a gene: 11. The CDR3 contains 18 residues. Germline CDR1 and CDR2: MNHEY and SMNVEV (reference sequence). In DNA, the CDR3 is TGTGCCAGCAGTTTATACGGGACAGAGATTTCCTCTAACTATGGCTACACCTTC. Amino acid sequence: CASSLYGTEISSNYGYTF.

The chain couples TRBV5-6 to TRBJ2-5; 7 nucleotides agree with TRBD2. The CDR3 covers 15 residues. Germline lookup yields CDR1 SGHDT and CDR2 YYEEEE. Unmatched junction bases numbered 8, after V lost 4 bases and J lost 2 bases. The CDR3 sequence is CASSASGMPQETQYF. DNA of the CDR3: TGTGCCAGCAGCGCAAGCGGGATGCCTCAAGAGACCCAGTACTTC.

The chain recombines TRBV9 with TRBJ1-1; D ambiguous. Trimming pared 2 bases from V and 0 bases from J, leaving 14 bases between. Germline CDR1 and CDR2: SGDLS and YYNGEE. The CDR3 is made up of 16 amino acids. The CDR3 reads CASSVLDSGLNTEAFF. In DNA, the CDR3 is TGTGCCAGCAGCGTCCTAGACTCCGGGCTGAACACTGAAGCTTTCTTT.

V gene TRBV5-1 combines with J gene TRBJ1-2; no definite D call. CDR1 and CDR2 (germline): SGHRS, YFSETQ. With 0 bases removed from V and 4 bases from J, the gap between germline ends came to 13 bases. This CDR3 has 15 amino acids. The CDR3 nucleotides are TGCGCCAGCAGCTTGGTTCCGGGAACCCTCTATGGCTACACCTTC. Protein product: CASSLVPGTLYGYTF. Using reference TRBV5-1 and TRBJ1-2 for the parts outside the CDR3, the full variable domain is KAGVTQTPRYLIKTRGQQVTLSCSPISGHRSVSWYQQTPGQGLQFLFEYFSETQRNKGNFPGRFSGRQFSNSRSEMNVSTLELGDSALYLCASSLVPGTLYGYTFGSGTRLTVV.

V is TRBV28 and J is TRBJ1-5; 8 bases map to TRBD1. The trim removed 4 bases at V and 8 bases at J, leaving 16 bases unmatched. The CDR3 runs 17 residues. Germline CDR1 MDHEN, CDR2 SYDVKM. CDR3 coding DNA: TGTGCCAGCAGTTCCGGGGACAGGAGCCCTCTGGTGGAGCCCCAGCATTTT. The encoded protein is CASSSGDRSPLVEPQHF.

The chain uses TRBV18 and TRBJ1-4, with D unclear. V was shortened by 2 bases and J by 6 bases, with 7 bases between the two germline ends. CDR1 is KGHSH and CDR2 is LQKENI in the germline V gene. This CDR3 is 13 amino acids long. In DNA form, the CDR3 reads TGTGCCAGCTCACCATTTAAGGATGAAAAACTGTTTTTT. It specifies CASSPFKDEKLFF.

CDR3 in amino acids: CAISGGPPGRGYTF. CDR3 DNA sequence: TGTGCCATCAGTGGGGGACCCCCGGGGCGAGGCTACACCTTC. This chain links TRBV10-3 with TRBJ1-2; tentatively, D is TRBD1 (5 bases). V was pared by 4 bases and J by 8 bases, with 17 bases between. The CDR3 spans 14 residues. CDR1 and CDR2 from the germline V gene are ENHRY and SYGVKD.

The V gene is TRBV19, the J gene TRBJ2-1, with D possibly matching TRBD1 (5 bases). In germline, CDR1 is LNHDA, CDR2 SQIVND (reference sequence). With 4 bases removed from V and 0 bases from J, the gap between germline ends came to 19 bases. This CDR3 has 18 amino acids. CDR3 amino acids: CASSKGSTGDSSYNEQFF. As DNA, the CDR3 is TGTGCCAGTAGTAAGGGATCTACTGGCGACAGCTCCTACAATGAGCAGTTCTTC.

The chain couples TRBV7-9 to TRBJ1-2, with 8 bases fitting TRBD1. The CDR3 sequence is 13 residues long. CDR1 SEHNR and CDR2 FQNEAQ come from the germline V gene (reference sequence). The V gene end was trimmed by 5 bases and the J gene end by 3 bases; junction bases not matched to a gene: 2. CDR3: CASSTGQDYGYTF. The CDR3 DNA follows: TGTGCCAGCAGCACGGGACAGGACTATGGCTACACCTTC.

The gene calls are TRBV18 and TRBJ2-3, with TRBD2 matching 8 bases. V shed 3 bases and J 0 bases; nucleotides not matched to a gene: 8. Germline CDR1 is KGHSH and CDR2 is LQKENI. The CDR3 runs to 17 residues. The CDR3: CASSPPRLATSTDTQYF. The CDR3 DNA follows: TGTGCCAGCTCACCCCCTCGACTAGCGACTAGCACAGATACGCAGTATTTT.

This chain links TRBV12-3 or TRBV12-4 with TRBJ2-5, with D hard to call. V was cut by 3 bases and J by 7 bases, with 9 bases left in between. The CDR3 runs 12 residues. The CDR3 sequence is CASSFHFGTQYF. In DNA, the CDR3 is TGTGCCAGCAGTTTTCATTTTGGGACCCAGTACTTC.

In this sample, this clone turned up a few times. The chain joins TRBV10-1 to TRBJ2-7; possibly TRBD1 for D (5 bases). Germline V CDR1 and CDR2: WNHNN, SYGVQD (reference sequence). The CDR3 runs 14 residues. Trimming removed 3 bases from V and 2 bases from J, with 11 bases in between. The CDR3, as DNA: TGCGCCAGCAGTGATGGAAGGGGAACCTACGAGCAGTACTTC. Its protein is CASSDGRGTYEQYF.

This clone was seen a single time. The CDR3 sequence is CASSLDGRLSTDTQYF. In nucleotides, the CDR3 is TGCGCCAGCAGCTTGGACGGGCGCCTTAGCACAGATACGCAGTATTTT. The genes are TRBV5-1 and TRBJ2-3; D not certain. V gave up 0 bases and J gave up 0 bases, with 11 bases separating them. CDR1 and CDR2 (germline): SGHRS, YFSETQ. The CDR3 extends over 16 amino acids.

This chain connects TRBV30 to TRBJ1-2; TRBD1 might be the D (6 bases). Germline CDR1 and CDR2: GTSNPN and SVGIG (reference sequence). Trimming stripped 3 bases from V and 4 bases from J, with 9 bases between. This CDR3 spans 12 amino acids. The CDR3 loop reads CAWRVRGYGYTF. As DNA, the CDR3 is TGTGCCTGGAGAGTCAGGGGCTATGGCTACACCTTC.

This CDR3 reads CASSYSEGRETQYF. In nucleotides, the CDR3 is TGTGCCAGCAGTTACTCGGAGGGTCGAGAGACCCAGTACTTC. The chain carries TRBV6-5 and TRBJ2-5; weak D call: TRBD2 (6 bases). Trimming took 0 bases from V and 4 from J, leaving 9 bases between them. The CDR3 contains 14 residues. Germline V gene data show CDR1 as MNHEY and CDR2 as SVGAGI.

In this sample, this clone turned up once. The rearrangement links TRBV3-1 (or the pseudogene TRBV3-2) to TRBJ2-5; the match to TRBD2 covers 10 bases. The CDR3 is made up of 14 amino acids. Germline loops: CDR1 LGHDT, CDR2 YNNKEL (reference sequence). The junction had 1 base not matched to a gene; V was cut back by 3 bases and J by 3 bases. CDR3 nucleotide sequence: TGTGCCAGCAGCCACCTAGCGGGGGAAGAGACCCAGTACTTC. Amino acids: CASSHLAGEETQYF.